This T cell receptor (beta chain) was recorded in a study of PD-1 blockade in classical Hodgkin lymphoma. Germline V gives CDR1 GTSNPN, CDR2 SVGIG (reference sequence). The CDR3 is 14 residues long. With 7 bases removed from V and 4 bases from J, the gap between germline ends came to 19 bases. Every patient experienced relapse after autologous stem cell transplantation, and brentuximab vedotin exposure varied. Some clones are missing from TCRdb's copy, which holds only in-frame ones; the method was immunoSEQ multiplex PCR. This table holds tens of thousands of clones, 68% found once. The sequence was obtained from a human donor with classical Hodgkin lymphoma. The chain carries TRBV30 and TRBJ1-2; possible D gene TRBD1, 6 bases. The source was peripheral blood mononuclear cells (PBMCs), collected at baseline. CDR3: CALHTGSAFYGYTF. The CDR3 bases are TGTGCCTTACATACAGGGTCTGCTTTCTATGGCTACACCTTC.